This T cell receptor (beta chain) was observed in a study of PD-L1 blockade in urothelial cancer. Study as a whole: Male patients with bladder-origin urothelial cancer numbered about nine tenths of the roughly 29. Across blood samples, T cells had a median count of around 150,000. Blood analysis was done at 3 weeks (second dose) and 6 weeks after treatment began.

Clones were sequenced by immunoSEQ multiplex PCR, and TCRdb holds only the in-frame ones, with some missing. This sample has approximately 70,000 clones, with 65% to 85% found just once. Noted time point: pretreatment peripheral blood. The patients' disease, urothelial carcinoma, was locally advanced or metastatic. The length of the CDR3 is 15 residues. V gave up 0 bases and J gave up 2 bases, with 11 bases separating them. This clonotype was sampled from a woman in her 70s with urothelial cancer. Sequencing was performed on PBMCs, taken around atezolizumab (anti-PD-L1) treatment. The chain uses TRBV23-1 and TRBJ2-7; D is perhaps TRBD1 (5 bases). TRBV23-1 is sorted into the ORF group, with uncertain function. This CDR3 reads CASSQSQQATYEQYF. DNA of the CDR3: TGCGCCAGCAGTCAATCCCAACAGGCCACCTACGAGCAGTACTTC.